This T cell receptor (beta chain) emerged from a study of blood T cell repertoires in COVID-19 (TCRdb year 2020). Describing the broader study: The collaborator samples originated in the United States, Italy and Spain and spanned the acute and convalescent phases of COVID-19. The prospective study material was composed of cDNA or gDNA derived from T cells, B-cell-depleted T cells, or PBMCs. Subjects who had been exposed to COVID-19, were actively infected with it, or had recovered from it provided the deeply sampled blood TCRbeta repertoires that made up the dataset. The repertoires were released in a freely available public database intended as a resource for research on the immune response to SARS-CoV-2. The samples were drawn from the first 160 participants of the ongoing ImmuneRACE study and from about 1,200 subjects provided by 6 global collaborators. Nearly every sample came with metadata listing a de-identified subject ID, COVID-19 status, age in years and sex. HLA class I and class II types, where available, came from metadata supplied by the sample provider rather than from assay-based typing.

On this clone: Its antigen specificity is not known. Base qualities are not recorded, but no much larger clone differs from it by a single base.

TCRbeta CDR3 regions were amplified from genomic DNA by means of the immunoSEQ Assay, a bias-controlled multiplex PCR. As for the authors' bioinformatics: The number of nucleated cells in each sample was estimated by amplification of reference gene primers within the assay. To quantify the absolute abundance of each unique TCRbeta CDR3 rearrangement, sequence reads were collapsed and filtered. For each sample, productive Simpson clonality was calculated as the square root of Simpson's diversity index over productive rearrangements. Held by TCRdb, this immuneACCESS table contains in-frame sequences only and omits some clones. Under half of the omission traces to an unresolved V gene where checked; the cause of the rest is unknown. The V and J calls and clone size were taken over from that table, and D and trimming were inferred from the DNA. This sample comprises roughly 260,000 clones, about 89% of them detected only once. Over 2% of the sample is in the top ten clones.

The research as a whole found: How much clinical and demographic metadata was included differed by source and by participant, and the metadata was provided uncurated.

Participants in the prospective study were enrolled through a virtual design, were aged about 18 to 89 years, and lived in roughly 24 United States geographic areas. To assign participants to cohorts, the prospective study relied on clinical history that participants themselves reported in a screening survey and a study questionnaire. Recovered participants in ImmuneRACE Cohort 3 were defined by two consecutive negative NP/OP PCR tests, clearance by a healthcare professional, or resolution of symptoms. In the prospective study, whole blood, serum and a nasopharyngeal or oropharyngeal swab were collected from each participant by mobile phlebotomists. Participants in the prospective study had the option to provide additional blood draws and questionnaires over a 2-month period. Before DNA extraction, blood samples from the prospective study were shipped at room temperature or frozen. The CDR3 has 14 amino acids, counting the end cysteine and phenylalanine. Only the CDR3 part of the read is kept: 42 bases, read in frame from the first base. CDR1 GTSNPN and CDR2 SVGIG were looked up in the germline V gene (reference sequence). Germline trimming: 6 bases from V, 1 base from J; junction bases outside gene matches: 4.

This sequence uses TRBV30 and TRBJ2-2; TRBD2 agrees with 8 junctional bases. Sequenced material: PBMCs or T cells enriched from blood (not recorded which). The receptor's source is a young woman who had recovered from COVID-19. The CDR3 is CACFGTRNTGELFF. In nucleotide form, the sequence is TGTGCCTGTTTCGGGACTAGGAACACCGGGGAGCTGTTTTTT.